The rows below give T cell receptor beta chains drawn from one sample of a study of T cells in Graves' hyperthyroidism and ophthalmopathy. Via MiXCR, TCRdb re-called the multiplex PCR reads, giving one row per CDR3 protein. The table shows over 250,000 distinct CDR3 sequences, with around 15% occurring only once. The specimen sequenced was blood. Source of these receptors: a woman aged 55 to 70 with Graves' ophthalmopathy. Each CDR3 is given with its conserved first and last residue. D genes are given only for firm matches. Size is omitted from some rows. Given values are once, few, many or a class for expanded clones.

DNA | CDR3 | D | V | size | J
TGTGCCAGCAGTCCCGGAGACAGGAGCTATGGCTACACCTTC | CASSPGDRSYGYTF | NA | TRBV28 | many | TRBJ1-2
TGTGCCAGCAGTGAGATGTACCAAGATACGCAGTATTTT | CASSEMYQDTQYF | NA | TRBV6-2/TRBV6-3 | NA | TRBJ2-3
TGTGCCAGCAGTTTAAGGAGTAATGAAAAACTGTTTTTT | CASSLRSNEKLFF | NA | TRBV27 | few | TRBJ1-4
TGCGCCAGCAGCTGGTCATTCTCAGGCCCAGATACGCAGTATTTT | CASSWSFSGPDTQYF | NA | TRBV5-1 | many | TRBJ2-3
TGTGCCAGCAGTCAGCAGACAGGGGGGGATACCCAGTACTTC | CASSQQTGGDTQYF | TRBD1 | TRBV28 | many | TRBJ2-5
TGTGCCAGCAGTTTATCCAAGGGGGAAAGGTCCTACGAGCAGTACTTC | CASSLSKGERSYEQYF | NA | TRBV27 | NA | TRBJ2-7
TGTGCCAGCAGCTTAGGGGCAGGTGAGCAGTTCTTC | CASSLGAGEQFF | NA | TRBV11-3 | many | TRBJ2-1
TGTGCCAGCATGAGACGGGGGCTGAGTAATGATTATGGCTACACCTTC | CASMRRGLSNDYGYTF | NA | TRBV11-2 | many | TRBJ1-2
TGTGCCACCAGCAGAGATTTCCTACGGAACACTGAAGCTTTCTTT | CATSRDFLRNTEAFF | NA | TRBV15 | NA | TRBJ1-1
TGTGCCAGCAGCCGACAGGGGGTGATAAGCACTGAAGCTTTCTTT | CASSRQGVISTEAFF | TRBD1 | TRBV5-4 | NA | TRBJ1-1
TGTGCCAGCAGCTTCATTGGGAGGGCCGCTGAAGCTTTCTTT | CASSFIGRAAEAFF | NA | TRBV7-9 | many | TRBJ1-1
TGTGCCAGTAGTTCTGACGTATCTGCCCACGACGAACCTAGGAGTATCTATGGCTACACCTTC | CASSSDVSAHDEPRSIYGYTF | NA | TRBV19 | many | TRBJ1-2
TGCAGTGCTAAATGGCCAGGGGGCCTTTTTGAAGCTTTCTTT | CSAKWPGGLFEAFF | TRBD1 | TRBV20-1 | many | TRBJ1-1
TGTGCCAGTAGTGTCGCCTCCGGGACAGGGGATTCGGCTGGAAACACCATATATTTT | CASSVASGTGDSAGNTIYF | TRBD1 | TRBV19 | few | TRBJ1-3
TGTGCCAGCAGCGAGGGACTAGGTCTCTACGAGCAGTACTTC | CASSEGLGLYEQYF | TRBD2 | TRBV9 | many | TRBJ2-7
TGTGCCAGCACCCCAGACGGGACAGGGGAATACTATGGCTACACCTTC | CASTPDGTGEYYGYTF | TRBD1 | TRBV9 | many | TRBJ1-2
TGTGCCAGTAGTGCAAGGGTGCAGAACACTGAAGCTTTCTTT | CASSARVQNTEAFF | NA | TRBV19 | few | TRBJ1-1
TGTGCCAGCAGTTTATACAGGGGCACCGGGGAGCTGTTTTTT | CASSLYRGTGELFF | TRBD1 | TRBV28 | many | TRBJ2-2
TGCGCCAGCTGCAGGAACACTGAAGCTTTCTTT | CASCRNTEAFF | NA | TRBV4-3 | many | TRBJ1-1
TGTGCCAGCAGCCGCACTAGCGGGAGGGCCGTATATGAGCAGTTCTTC | CASSRTSGRAVYEQFF | TRBD2 | TRBV14 | many | TRBJ2-1
TGCAGTGCTAGGGGGAGGACCAACTATGGCTACACCTTC | CSARGRTNYGYTF | NA | TRBV20-1 | few | TRBJ1-2
TGTGCCAGCTCACCCCCAACTGGGCAGTACAATGAGCAGTTCTTC | CASSPPTGQYNEQFF | NA | TRBV18 | few | TRBJ2-1
TGTGCCAGCAGTTTAGCGGATTCTAGCACAGATACGCAGTATTTT | CASSLADSSTDTQYF | NA | TRBV6-9 | once | TRBJ2-3
TGCGCCAGCAGCCAAGATAGTCTAGCGGGAGGGAATGAGCAGTTCTTC | CASSQDSLAGGNEQFF | TRBD2 | TRBV4-3 | NA | TRBJ2-1
TGTGCCAGCAGCTTAGCGGGTAGCAGTCACAATGAGCAGTTCTTC | CASSLAGSSHNEQFF | NA | TRBV7-9 | many | TRBJ2-1
TGTGCCAGCAGTTATAAGGGGGGCTACACCTTC | CASSYKGGYTF | NA | TRBV6-5 | NA | TRBJ1-2
TGTGCCATCAGCGATCCAGGGTACTCCTACGAGCAGTACTTC | CAISDPGYSYEQYF | NA | TRBV10-3 | NA | TRBJ2-7
TGTGCCTGGAGTGTAACAGGGGGCTTCAACGAGCAGTACTTC | CAWSVTGGFNEQYF | TRBD1 | TRBV30 | many | TRBJ2-7
TGTGCCAGCTCACCAGGGACAGCACGAGCAATGAACACTGAAGCTTTCTTT | CASSPGTARAMNTEAFF | TRBD1 | TRBV18 | many | TRBJ1-1
TGCGCCAGCAGCCAAATTATACCCTCCTACGAGCAGTACTTC | CASSQIIPSYEQYF | NA | TRBV4-3 | NA | TRBJ2-7
TGTGCCAGCAGACTACAGGGGTTTAGCAATCAGCCCCAGCATTTT | CASRLQGFSNQPQHF | TRBD1 | TRBV27 | few | TRBJ1-5
TGCGCCAGCAGCTTGCCCACAGGGCTCTTGGGGGAAAAACTGTTTTTT | CASSLPTGLLGEKLFF | NA | TRBV5-1 | few | TRBJ1-4
TGTGCCAGCAGCTTCGGGGGGCGTACCAACACCGGGGAGCTGTTTTTT | CASSFGGRTNTGELFF | NA | TRBV5-6 | many | TRBJ2-2
TGTGCCAGCAGCTCGGACATTGAAGCTTTCTTT | CASSSDIEAFF | NA | TRBV11-2 | many | TRBJ1-1
TGTGCCAGCAGTTACTCGGCACCAACTAATGAAAAACTGTTTTTT | CASSYSAPTNEKLFF | NA | TRBV6-2/TRBV6-3 | few | TRBJ1-4
TGTGCCAGCAGTCCGGGGGCTAGCGACTACTACGAGCAGTACTTC | CASSPGASDYYEQYF | NA | TRBV5-4 | few | TRBJ2-7
TGTGCCAGCAGTCCCCACTCCGGGGAGCTGTTTTTT | CASSPHSGELFF | NA | TRBV6-4 | NA | TRBJ2-2
TGCGCCAGCAGCCAAGATAGACGCACAGATACGCAGTATTTT | CASSQDRRTDTQYF | NA | TRBV4-3 | NA | TRBJ2-3
TGTGCCAGCAGCCAAGACCTGACGCTCTCCTACGAGCAGTACTTC | CASSQDLTLSYEQYF | NA | TRBV4-2 | few | TRBJ2-7
TGCAGTGCTAGCGTTAGCTCCTATAATTCACCCCTCCACTTT | CSASVSSYNSPLHF | NA | TRBV20-1 | many | TRBJ1-6
TGCGCCAGCAGCTACACTCTGGGGAGCTCCTATAATTCACCCCTCCACTTT | CASSYTLGSSYNSPLHF | NA | TRBV4-3 | few | TRBJ1-6
TGTGCCAGCAGTTACCTCGGGACAAAAGAGACCCAGTACTTC | CASSYLGTKETQYF | NA | TRBV28 | many | TRBJ2-5
TGTGCCAGCAGTTTGCGAACGGCAGCCTACTCTTTCCCCTACGAGCAGTACTTC | CASSLRTAAYSFPYEQYF | NA | TRBV28 | many | TRBJ2-7
TGTGCCAGCTTAACCAGCTCCAAAAACATTCAGTACTTC | CASLTSSKNIQYF | NA | TRBV28 | many | TRBJ2-4
TGTGCCAGCAGCCGAGGGGGTACCAGGGAGACCCAGTACTTC | CASSRGGTRETQYF | NA | TRBV3-1 | many | TRBJ2-5
TGTGCCAGCTCACCAATACAGGCGATCACAGATACGCAGTATTTT | CASSPIQAITDTQYF | NA | TRBV18 | many | TRBJ2-3
TGTGCCAGCAGTTCCGGACAGGGGGACACCGGGGAGCTGTTTTTT | CASSSGQGDTGELFF | TRBD1 | TRBV6-1 | NA | TRBJ2-2
TGTGCCAGCTCACCACCGGGCCGCGGTGTAAACGAGCAGTACTTC | CASSPPGRGVNEQYF | NA | TRBV18 | NA | TRBJ2-7
TGTGCCAGCAGTCCCCTCCGTAGGACAGAGGTCTACGAGCAGTACTTC | CASSPLRRTEVYEQYF | NA | TRBV27 | many | TRBJ2-7
TGCAGTGCTAGAGCCCAGCCCCAGAATGAAAAACTGTTTTTT | CSARAQPQNEKLFF | NA | TRBV20-1 | few | TRBJ1-4
TGCGCCAGCAGCTTCGGAGCCACCGGGGAGCTGTTTTTT | CASSFGATGELFF | NA | TRBV5-1 | many | TRBJ2-2
TGCAGTGCTGGAAAAGCGGGGCGCACAGATACGCAGTATTTT | CSAGKAGRTDTQYF | TRBD2 | TRBV20-1 | many | TRBJ2-3
TGTGCCAGCAGCCAAGAAAGCGGGAGCGGCACCGGGGAGCTGTTTTTT | CASSQESGSGTGELFF | TRBD2 | TRBV3-1 | many | TRBJ2-2
TGTGCCTGGGGTGGCGGGGTAACGCGTGAAGCTTTCTTT | CAWGGGVTREAFF | NA | TRBV30 | NA | TRBJ1-1
TGTGCCAGCAGCCACGAAAGGGATGAGCAGTTCTTC | CASSHERDEQFF | NA | TRBV3-1 | few | TRBJ2-1
TGTGCCTGGAGTGTGGGGGGAGGGGAGCAGTACTTC | CAWSVGGGEQYF | TRBD2 | TRBV30 | many | TRBJ2-7
TGTGCCAGCAGGAACAGGGGATCCTTCAATGAGCAGTTCTTC | CASRNRGSFNEQFF | TRBD1 | TRBV27 | NA | TRBJ2-1